These T cell receptor beta chains were read from a single sample in a study of T cell clonotyping in hematopoietic cell transplantation. Data came from immunoSEQ multiplex PCR; TCRdb stores just in-frame clones and leaves some out. Of 5,900 or so clones listed, 75% to 85% are singletons. The sample was peripheral blood mononuclear cells, taken before stem cell transplant. The source of these receptors is a woman aged 45-59 years with acute myeloid leukemia. Some clones in this sample may be carry-over from other donors' samples. The CDR3 runs from the conserved cysteine through the conserved F or W. The order of the fields is V gene, J gene, CDR3 protein.

V gene: TRBV6-1; J gene: TRBJ2-7; CDR3 protein: CASSDRDRLSYEQYF
V gene: TRBV4-1; J gene: TRBJ2-2; CDR3 protein: CASSRVLGNTGELFF
V gene: TRBV9; J gene: TRBJ2-1; CDR3 protein: CASSVGWGMENEQFF
V gene: TRBV29-1; J gene: TRBJ2-5; CDR3 protein: CSVVPPDQETQYF
V gene: TRBV2; J gene: TRBJ1-5; CDR3 protein: CASSPIETDNQPQHF
V gene: TRBV7-3; J gene: TRBJ1-6; CDR3 protein: CASSSGYRTVDSPLHF
V gene: TRBV2; J gene: TRBJ1-2; CDR3 protein: CASSYYEDPGDGYTF
V gene: TRBV5-6; J gene: TRBJ1-6; CDR3 protein: CASSSWDRASPLHF
V gene: TRBV10-1; J gene: TRBJ1-6; CDR3 protein: CASKTGTGNDIDNSPLHF
V gene: TRBV6-5; J gene: TRBJ1-2; CDR3 protein: CASSSEAGGYTF
V gene: TRBV2; J gene: TRBJ1-1; CDR3 protein: CASTPWGHTEAFF
V gene: TRBV7-9; J gene: TRBJ2-7; CDR3 protein: CASSLALREREQYF
V gene: TRBV29-1; J gene: TRBJ2-5; CDR3 protein: CSVAQPKETQYF
V gene: TRBV27; J gene: TRBJ2-5; CDR3 protein: CASSLGTNQETQYF
V gene: TRBV5-1; J gene: TRBJ1-3; CDR3 protein: CASSPSTGASGNTIYF
V gene: TRBV7-2; J gene: TRBJ1-1; CDR3 protein: CASSLGAGTEAFF
V gene: TRBV6-4; J gene: TRBJ2-2; CDR3 protein: CASSQLAANTGELFF
V gene: TRBV6-5; J gene: TRBJ1-2; CDR3 protein: CASSTGDNSNPSTF
V gene: TRBV19; J gene: TRBJ2-7; CDR3 protein: CASSPIGDYEQYF
V gene: TRBV4-3; J gene: TRBJ2-2; CDR3 protein: CASSQGSSGRALGIGELFF
V gene: TRBV29-1; J gene: TRBJ2-3; CDR3 protein: CSVRQGVVDADTQYF
V gene: TRBV7-2; J gene: TRBJ2-5; CDR3 protein: CASSLVRDKETQYF
V gene: TRBV7-9; J gene: TRBJ1-4; CDR3 protein: CASSLGGSHEAEKLFF